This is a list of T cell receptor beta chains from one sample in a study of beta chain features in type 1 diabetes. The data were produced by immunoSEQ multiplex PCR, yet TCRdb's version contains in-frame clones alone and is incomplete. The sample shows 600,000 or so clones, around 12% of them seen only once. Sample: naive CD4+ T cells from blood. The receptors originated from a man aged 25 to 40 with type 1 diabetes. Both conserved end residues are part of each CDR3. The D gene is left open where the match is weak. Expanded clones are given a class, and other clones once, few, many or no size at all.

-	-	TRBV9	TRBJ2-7	CASSLGTSPSGEQYF	TGTGCCAGCAGCCTAGGGACATCTCCGTCTGGAGAGCAGTACTTC
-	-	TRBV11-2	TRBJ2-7	CASSLGGSAVRTYEQYF	TGTGCCAGCAGCTTAGGTGGCTCAGCTGTTCGAACCTACGAGCAGTACTTC
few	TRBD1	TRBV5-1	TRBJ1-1	CASSFLTGTNTEAFF	TGCGCCAGCAGCTTTTTGACAGGGACGAACACTGAAGCTTTCTTT
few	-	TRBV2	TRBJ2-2	CASSEGRNTGELFF	TGTGCCAGCAGTGAAGGTCGGAACACCGGGGAGCTGTTTTTT
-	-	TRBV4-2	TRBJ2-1	CASSQGGQPYNEQFF	TGTGCCAGCAGCCAAGGGGGACAACCCTACAATGAGCAGTTCTTC
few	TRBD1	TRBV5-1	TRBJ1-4	CASSGDRGEEKLFF	TGCGCCAGCAGCGGGGACAGGGGAGAGGAAAAACTGTTTTTT
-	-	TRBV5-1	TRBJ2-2	CASRHPGQLNTGELFF	TGCGCCAGCAGGCATCCGGGACAACTAAACACCGGGGAGCTGTTTTTT
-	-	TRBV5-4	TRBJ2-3	CASTLSRGSGDTQYF	TGTGCCAGCACCCTATCGAGGGGGAGTGGAGATACGCAGTATTTT
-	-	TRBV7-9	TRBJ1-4	CASSPRGHPNEKLFF	TGTGCCAGCAGCCCGAGGGGACACCCTAATGAAAAACTGTTTTTT
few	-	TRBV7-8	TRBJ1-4	CASSPATNEKLFF	TGTGCCAGCAGCCCCGCAACTAATGAAAAACTGTTTTTT
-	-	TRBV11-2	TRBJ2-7	CASIRGGASNYEQYF	TGTGCCAGCATCCGAGGGGGGGCCTCCAACTACGAGCAGTACTTC
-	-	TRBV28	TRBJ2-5	CASTPHSRETQYF	TGTGCCAGCACCCCCCATAGCAGAGAGACCCAGTACTTC
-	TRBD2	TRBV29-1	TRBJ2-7	CSVRMTSGVSEQYF	TGCAGCGTCCGTATGACTAGCGGGGTGAGCGAGCAGTACTTC
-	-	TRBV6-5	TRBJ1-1	CAASTRDTEAFF	TGTGCCGCGAGCACCCGTGACACTGAAGCTTTCTTT
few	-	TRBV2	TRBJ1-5	CASRRVYDQPQHF	TGTGCCAGCAGGAGAGTTTACGATCAGCCCCAGCATTTT
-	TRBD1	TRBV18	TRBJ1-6	CASSPRGQGIDSPLHF	TGTGCCAGCTCACCACGCGGACAGGGTATAGATTCACCCCTCCACTTT
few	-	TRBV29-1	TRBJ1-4	CSGGDEKLFF	TGCAGCGGAGGGGATGAAAAACTGTTTTTT
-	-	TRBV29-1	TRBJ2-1	CSSKVDSYNEQFF	TGCAGCTCGAAAGTGGACAGCTACAATGAGCAGTTCTTC
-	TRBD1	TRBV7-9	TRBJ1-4	CASSPTVRGRTNEKLFF	TGTGCCAGCAGCCCCACGGTGAGGGGGCGAACTAATGAAAAACTGTTTTTT
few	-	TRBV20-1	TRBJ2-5	CSASPGETQYF	TGCAGTGCCTCCCCGGGAGAGACCCAGTACTTC
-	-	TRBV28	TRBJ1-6	CASSFSPTNSPLHF	TGTGCCAGCAGTTTCTCCCCGACCAATTCACCCCTCCACTTT
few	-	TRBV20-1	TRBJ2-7	CSAGHSYEQYF	TGCAGTGCGGGCCACTCCTACGAGCAGTACTTC
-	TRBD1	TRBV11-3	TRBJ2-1	CASSFRTGGRSEQFF	TGTGCCAGCAGCTTCAGGACAGGGGGGCGTAGTGAGCAGTTCTTC
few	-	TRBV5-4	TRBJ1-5	CASSLGPSNQPQHF	TGTGCCAGCAGCTTGGGACCGAGCAATCAGCCCCAGCATTTT
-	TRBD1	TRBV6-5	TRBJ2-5	CASRPGTGPGETQYF	TGTGCCAGCAGGCCCGGGACAGGGCCCGGGGAGACCCAGTACTTC
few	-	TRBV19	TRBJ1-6	CASSSWTQVNSPLHF	TGTGCCAGTAGTTCCTGGACACAAGTTAATTCACCCCTCCACTTT
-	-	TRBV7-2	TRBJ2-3	CASSLDQGMSTDTQYF	TGTGCCAGCAGCTTAGATCAGGGGATGAGCACAGATACGCAGTATTTT
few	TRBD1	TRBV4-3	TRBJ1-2	CASSQDRGTANYGYTF	TGCGCCAGCAGCCAAGATAGGGGGACAGCTAACTATGGCTACACCTTC
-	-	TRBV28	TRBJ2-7	CASSVATAAGDEQYF	TGTGCCAGCAGTGTAGCCACAGCGGCCGGAGACGAGCAGTACTTC
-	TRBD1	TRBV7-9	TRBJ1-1	CASSSQGRTEAFF	TGTGCCAGCAGCTCACAGGGGCGCACTGAAGCTTTCTTT
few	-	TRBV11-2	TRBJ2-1	CASSPFGEQFF	TGTGCCAGCAGCCCTTTCGGCGAGCAGTTCTTC
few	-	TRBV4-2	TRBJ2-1	CASSQDLRSRQGSYNEQFF	TGTGCCAGCAGCCAAGATCTTCGTTCTCGGCAGGGGTCCTACAATGAGCAGTTCTTC
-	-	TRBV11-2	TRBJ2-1	CASSPRPGEQFF	TGTGCCAGCAGCCCCCGACCTGGTGAGCAGTTCTTC
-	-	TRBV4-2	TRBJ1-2	CASSQGDLGYTF	TGTGCCAGCAGCCAAGGAGATTTGGGCTACACCTTC
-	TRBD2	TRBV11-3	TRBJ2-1	CASSFSGGAYNEQFF	TGTGCCAGCAGCTTTAGCGGGGGGGCCTACAATGAGCAGTTCTTC
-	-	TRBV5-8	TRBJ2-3	CASSLRGKDTQYF	TGTGCCAGCAGCTTGCGGGGGAAAGATACGCAGTATTTT
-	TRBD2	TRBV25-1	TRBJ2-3	CASSEYGGGYTDTQYF	TGTGCCAGCAGTGAATATGGCGGGGGGTACACAGATACGCAGTATTTT
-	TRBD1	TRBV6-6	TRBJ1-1	CASRTGTGATEAFF	TGTGCCAGCAGAACCGGGACAGGGGCCACTGAAGCTTTCTTT
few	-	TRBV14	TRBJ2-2	CASSQVTGNTGELFF	TGTGCCAGCAGCCAAGTTACAGGGAACACCGGGGAGCTGTTTTTT
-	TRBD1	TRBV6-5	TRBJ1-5	CASSQGTVNQPQHF	TGTGCCAGCAGCCAAGGGACAGTCAATCAGCCCCAGCATTTT
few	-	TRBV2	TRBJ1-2	CASSDQARYGYTF	TGTGCCAGCAGTGACCAGGCGCGGTATGGCTACACCTTC
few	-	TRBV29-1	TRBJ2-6	CSVRRDGSGANVLTF	TGCAGCGTTCGGAGGGATGGCTCTGGGGCCAACGTCCTGACTTTC
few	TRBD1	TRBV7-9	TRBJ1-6	CASSSDRDGSPLHF	TGTGCCAGCAGCTCGGACAGGGACGGTTCACCCCTCCACTTT
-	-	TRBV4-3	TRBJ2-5	CASSRKTGTGPETQYF	TGCGCCAGCAGCCGAAAGACCGGGACGGGGCCAGAGACCCAGTACTTC
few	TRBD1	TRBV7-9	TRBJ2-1	CASGDRGISQFF	TGTGCCAGCGGTGACAGGGGTATATCGCAGTTCTTC
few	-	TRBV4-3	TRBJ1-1	CASSQGVATEAFF	TGCGCCAGCAGCCAAGGAGTCGCCACTGAAGCTTTCTTT
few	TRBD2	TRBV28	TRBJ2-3	CATRRGGTDTQYF	TGTGCCACCCGCCGGGGGGGCACAGATACGCAGTATTTT
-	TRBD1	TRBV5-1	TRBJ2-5	CASSLQGYQETQYF	TGCGCCAGCAGCTTACAGGGGTACCAAGAGACCCAGTACTTC
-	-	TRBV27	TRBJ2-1	CASTPRGRFYNEQFF	TGTGCCAGCACCCCCCGGGGGCGGTTCTACAATGAGCAGTTCTTC
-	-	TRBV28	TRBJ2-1	CASSFRDEQFF	TGTGCCAGCAGTTTCCGGGATGAGCAGTTCTTC
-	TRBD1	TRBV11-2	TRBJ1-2	CASSHNRGANYGYTF	TGTGCCAGCAGCCACAACAGGGGGGCTAACTATGGCTACACCTTC
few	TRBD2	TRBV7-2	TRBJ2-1	CASSPEASGGARQFF	TGTGCCAGCAGCCCAGAGGCTAGCGGGGGGGCAAGGCAGTTCTTC
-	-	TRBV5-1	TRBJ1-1	CASSSGATEAFF	TGCGCCAGCAGCTCGGGGGCCACTGAAGCTTTCTTT
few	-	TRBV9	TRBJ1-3	CASSVSVEGSGNTIYF	TGTGCCAGCAGCGTAAGTGTTGAAGGCTCTGGAAACACCATATATTTT
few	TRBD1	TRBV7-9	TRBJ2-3	CASSDRALGSTDTQYF	TGTGCCAGCAGCGACAGGGCATTGGGTAGCACAGATACGCAGTATTTT
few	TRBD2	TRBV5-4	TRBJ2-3	CASSSGLAGGPSTDTQYF	TGTGCCAGCAGCTCGGGACTAGCGGGGGGACCTAGCACAGATACGCAGTATTTT
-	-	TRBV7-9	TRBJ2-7	CASSERQSSYEQYF	TGTGCCAGCAGCGAAAGACAAAGCTCCTACGAGCAGTACTTC
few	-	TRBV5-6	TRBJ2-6	CASSLRGSGANVLTF	TGTGCCAGCAGCTTACGCGGCTCTGGGGCCAACGTCCTGACTTTC
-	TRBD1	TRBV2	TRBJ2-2	CASTYPTTGGQTGELFF	TGTGCCAGCACCTACCCAACGACAGGGGGTCAGACCGGGGAGCTGTTTTTT